Following are 10 T cell receptor beta chains from one sample sequenced in a study of blood T cell repertoires in COVID-19. Sequencing used immunoSEQ multiplex PCR; TCRdb keeps in-frame clones, though not all of them. Of roughly 160,000 clones in the sample, more than 70% were seen once. Sequencing was done on a sample of peripheral blood. The receptors stem from a woman at least 80 years old with active or convalescent COVID-19.

This clone was detected only a few times. The chain combines TRBV6-5 with TRBJ2-1; 12 bases map to TRBD2. This CDR3 has 15 residues. Germline-derived CDR1 and CDR2 are MNHEY and SVGAGI. Trimming took 6 bases from V and 7 from J; bases not matched to a gene: 7. CDR3 coding DNA: TGTGCCAGCAGCGCGCTAGCGGGAGGGCGAAATGAGCAGTTCTTC. Translation gives CASSALAGGRNEQFF.

The V call is TRBV15, the J call TRBJ1-2; 8 bases are shared with TRBD1. V gave up 5 bases and J gave up 7 bases; unmatched junction bases: 6. The CDR3 has 13 residues. CDR1 is LNHNV, CDR2 YYDKDF, per germline (reference sequence). This CDR3 is CATSARTGSGYTF. The CDR3 nucleotides read TGTGCCACCAGCGCCCGGACAGGGAGTGGCTACACCTTC.

The rearrangement links TRBV30 to TRBJ1-6; no reliable D call. V lost 1 base to trimming and J lost 8 bases, with 9 bases between them. This CDR3 comprises 13 residues. The germline V gene has CDR1 GTSNPN and CDR2 SVGIG (reference sequence). The CDR3 DNA reads as TGTGCCTGGAGTGGTGAGGGAGATTCACCCCTCCACTTT. As protein: CAWSGEGDSPLHF.

This chain joins TRBV7-3 and TRBJ2-1, with D possibly being TRBD2 (5 bases). This CDR3 has 16 amino acids. The V end lost 5 bases, the J end lost 0 bases, and 14 bases lay between the germline ends. CDR1 is SGHTA and CDR2 is FQGTGA in the germline V gene. CDR3 sequence: CASSLRRASSYNEQFF. CDR3 nucleotide sequence: TGTGCCAGCAGCCTCCGGCGGGCAAGCTCCTACAATGAGCAGTTCTTC.

The chain joins TRBV3-1 (or the pseudogene TRBV3-2) to TRBJ2-2, with 9 positions matching TRBD2. V was clipped by 0 bases and J by 3 bases; unmatched bases: 2. The CDR3 extends over 16 amino acids. The germline gives CDR1 LGHDT, CDR2 YNNKEL (reference sequence). The CDR3 coding sequence is TGTGCCAGCAGCCAAGAGCGGGAGGGGTACACCGGGGAGCTGTTTTTT. This gives the protein CASSQEREGYTGELFF.

This clone has only a few counts. The chain is built from TRBV5-4 and TRBJ2-1, with 8 bases aligning to TRBD1. The CDR3 loop spans 15 amino acids. Germline V gene lookup returns CDR1 SGHNT and CDR2 YYREEE (reference sequence). Trimming took 3 bases from V and 0 from J; bases not matched to a gene: 2. CDR3 nucleotides: TGTGCCAGCAGCTGGGGACAGGACTCCTACAATGAGCAGTTCTTC. Its protein is CASSWGQDSYNEQFF.

J is TRBJ2-7 and V is TRBV20-1; D gene unclear. Germline V gene data show CDR1 as DFQATT and CDR2 as SNEGSKA (reference sequence). Trimming left V 5 bases short and J 6 bases short, with 11 bases between. The CDR3 contains 11 residues. CDR3 sequence (DNA): TGCAGTGCTCCGCGGCCCCCCGAGCAGTACTTC. It is translated as CSAPRPPEQYF.

This chain links TRBV24-1 with TRBJ1-1; maybe TRBD1 (5 bases). CDR1 KGHDR and CDR2 SFDVKD come from the germline V gene. CDR3 length equals 12 residues. V was shortened by 7 bases and J by 4 bases, with 9 bases between the two germline ends. In DNA form, the CDR3 reads TGTGCCACCAGCGGGGGGGGCACTGAAGCTTTCTTT. Amino acid sequence: CATSGGGTEAFF.

The sample holds a few counts of this clone. J is TRBJ1-5 and V is TRBV6-5; 9 bases match TRBD1. Germline-derived CDR1 and CDR2 are MNHEY and SVGAGI. Trimming cost V 5 bases and J 4 bases; bases outside gene matches: 6. This CDR3 region has 15 residues. The CDR3 DNA reads as TGTGCCAGCAGTCCCGACAGGGGGAGGAATCAGCCCCAGCATTTT. This translates into CASSPDRGRNQPQHF.

This chain joins TRBV6-2 or TRBV6-3 and TRBJ1-1; 7 positions match TRBD1. This CDR3 spans 15 amino acids. Germline V gene data show CDR1 as MNHEY and CDR2 as SVGEGT. The V segment lost 4 bases and the J segment 10 bases; nucleotides outside the gene matches: 15. The CDR3 sequence is CASSLYDLAGGRAFF. The CDR3 DNA reads as TGTGCCAGCAGTTTGTATGACCTGGCAGGGGGACGAGCTTTCTTT.